A single sample gave rise to the 30 T cell receptor beta chains below, sequenced in a study of shared clonotypes between healthy human individuals. The data were produced by immunoSEQ multiplex PCR, yet TCRdb's version contains in-frame clones alone and is incomplete. This table holds some 2 million clones, 85% to 95% found once. The sample taken for sequencing was naive CD4+ T cells sorted from blood. Subset: CD45RA+ positively selected. The receptors stem from a man between 18 and 35 years old in good health.

The chain couples TRBV28 to TRBJ1-5; TRBD1 is a possible D gene (5 bases). The CDR3 is 15 residues long. The V and J ends lost 6 bases and 10 bases respectively, with 22 bases between them. The germline V gene encodes CDR1 MDHEN and CDR2 SYDVKM. In nucleotides, the CDR3 is TGTGCCAGCAGCTCCCCTCGGGGGGACTACGGACCCCAGCATTTT. Protein product: CASSSPRGDYGPQHF.

The chain uses TRBV27 and TRBJ1-5, with unresolved D. Germline assignment: CDR1 MNHEY and CDR2 SMNVEV (reference sequence). V lost 5 bases and J 3 bases, leaving 14 bases between the germline ends. The CDR3 has 15 residues. CDR3 nucleotide sequence: TGTGCCAGCAGTCAAAGGACGGAACCCAATCAGCCCCAGCATTTT. This codes for CASSQRTEPNQPQHF.

The chain is built from TRBV19 and TRBJ2-4; D remains ambiguous. This CDR3 is built from 14 residues. V was clipped by 8 bases and J by 0 bases, with 11 bases between them. Per germline, CDR1 LNHDA and CDR2 SQIVND (reference sequence). CDR3 protein: CASSDLLAKNIQYF. CDR3 sequence (DNA): TGTGCCAGTTCCGACTTACTAGCCAAAAACATTCAGTACTTC.

This chain links TRBV2 with TRBJ2-1; TRBD1 matches at 9 bases. CDR1 is SNHLY, CDR2 FYNNEI, per germline. The CDR3 consists of 11 residues. The junction had 6 bases not matched to a gene; V was cut back by 6 bases and J by 15 bases. The CDR3 DNA reads as TGTGCCAGCAGGGGACAGGGATCTCTGTTCTTC. Protein product: CASRGQGSLFF.

The rearrangement uses TRBV5-1 and TRBJ2-5; D gene unclear. This CDR3 has 13 amino acids. The V end lost 4 bases, the J end lost 5 bases, and 12 bases lay between the germline ends. Germline V gene sequence: CDR1 SGHRS, CDR2 YFSETQ. In DNA, the CDR3 is TGCGCCAGCAGCCTAGACACGAGGGAGACCCAGTACTTC. This gives the protein CASSLDTRETQYF.

A remark on this clone: The same CDR3 arises from other DNA sequences in this sample as well. The chain is built from TRBV5-1 and TRBJ1-1; 8 bases are a match to TRBD1. Germline V gives CDR1 SGHRS, CDR2 YFSETQ. V lost 0 bases and J lost 1; bases outside the gene matches: 2. The CDR3 contains 15 residues. The CDR3: CASSLDRGRNTEAFF. The CDR3, as DNA: TGCGCCAGCAGCTTGGACAGGGGGAGGAACACTGAAGCTTTCTTT.

The chain employs TRBV2 and TRBJ2-6; possibly TRBD1 for D (6 bases). The CDR3 is made up of 17 amino acids. Germline V gene lookup returns CDR1 SNHLY and CDR2 FYNNEI. Trimming cost V 6 bases and J 1 base, with 16 bases left between them. The CDR3 is CASSALTGASGANVLTF. The CDR3 DNA reads TGTGCCAGCAGCGCATTGACAGGTGCTTCTGGGGCCAACGTCCTGACTTTC.

The V gene is TRBV11-3, the J gene TRBJ2-3; perhaps TRBD2 as D (6 bases). Trimming removed 5 bases from V and 2 bases from J, with 8 bases in between. Germline CDR1 and CDR2: SGHNT and YENEEA. The CDR3 has 13 residues. The CDR3 DNA reads as TGTGCCAGCAGCCGGGACTTCACAGATACGCAGTATTTT. Amino acid sequence: CASSRDFTDTQYF.

This chain joins TRBV19 and TRBJ1-6, with 7 bases lining up with TRBD1. Looked up from germline, CDR1 is LNHDA and CDR2 is SQIVND (reference sequence). The trim removed 5 bases at V and 6 bases at J, leaving 10 bases unmatched. This CDR3 is built from 16 residues. CDR3 sequence: CASSLATGTGNSPLHF. The CDR3 DNA is TGTGCCAGTAGTTTAGCGACAGGGACGGGTAATTCACCCCTCCACTTT.

Comment on this clone: Other DNA sequences in this specimen translate into the identical CDR3. The CDR3 coding sequence is TGTGCCAGCAGCTTCGGACAGGGGTCCTACGAGCAGTACTTC. Protein product: CASSFGQGSYEQYF. V is TRBV7-2 and J is TRBJ2-7; 9 bases fit TRBD1. The CDR3 contains 14 residues. V shed 3 bases and J 1 base; nucleotides not matched to a gene: 1. Germline CDR1 is SGHTA and CDR2 is FQGNSA.

J is TRBJ1-4 and V is TRBV19; D is unclear. The CDR3 loop spans 14 amino acids. Germline loops: CDR1 LNHDA, CDR2 SQIVND (reference sequence). Trimming stripped 8 bases from V and 6 bases from J, with 16 bases between. The CDR3 loop reads CASREGGAHEKLFF. CDR3 nucleotides: TGTGCCAGTCGGGAGGGAGGAGCTCATGAAAAACTGTTTTTT.

The rearrangement links TRBV4-1 to TRBJ2-3; 13 nucleotides agree with TRBD2. The CDR3 runs to 18 residues. Unmatched junction bases numbered 11, after V lost 4 bases and J lost 4 bases. Per germline, CDR1 MGHRA and CDR2 YSYEKL. The CDR3 nucleotides are TGCGCCAGCAGCCGGGGACTAGCGGGAACAGGACTCTCAGATACGCAGTATTTT. Translated: CASSRGLAGTGLSDTQYF.

A remark on this clone: Within the sample, other DNA sequences also encode this same CDR3. The V gene is TRBV10-2, the J gene TRBJ1-5; D gene unclear. V lost 3 bases and J lost 4, with 13 bases in between. The germline gives CDR1 WSHSY, CDR2 SAAADI. CDR3 length: 15 residues. The CDR3 bases are TGCGCCAGCAGTGAATCACAGACCTCTAATCAGCCCCAGCATTTT. Translating gives CASSESQTSNQPQHF.

The chain carries TRBV4-1 and TRBJ2-3; D ambiguous. Germline CDR1 MGHRA, CDR2 YSYEKL. Trimming took 1 base from V and 2 from J, leaving 10 bases between them. The CDR3 is made up of 15 amino acids. CDR3 bases: TGCGCCAGCAGCCAAGTGAGTAGAGCCACAGATACGCAGTATTTT. As protein: CASSQVSRATDTQYF.

J is TRBJ2-1 and V is TRBV10-3; D remains ambiguous. Germline-derived CDR1 and CDR2 are ENHRY and SYGVKD. V gave up 3 bases and J gave up 8 bases, with 5 bases separating them. The CDR3 length is 11 residues. CDR3 loop: CAISDGDEQFF. CDR3 in DNA: TGTGCCATCAGTGACGGCGATGAGCAGTTCTTC.

V and J are TRBV5-1 and TRBJ1-1, with 7 bases fitting TRBD1. Trimming removed 6 bases from V and 1 base from J; junction bases left unmatched: 9. CDR1 and CDR2 (germline): SGHRS, YFSETQ. The CDR3 has 15 amino acids. This CDR3 is CASTRGTGENTEAFF. The CDR3 DNA reads TGCGCCAGCACCCGTGGAACAGGGGAGAACACTGAAGCTTTCTTT.

This clone has just one count. V gene TRBV5-1 combines with J gene TRBJ2-5; 11 bases are a match to TRBD2. The CDR3 extends over 15 amino acids. The V gene end was trimmed by 4 bases and the J gene end by 2 bases; junction bases not matched to a gene: 4. Germline assignment: CDR1 SGHRS and CDR2 YFSETQ. CDR3 region: CASSKLAGVQETQYF. The CDR3 region has the DNA TGCGCCAGCAGCAAACTAGCGGGGGTGCAAGAGACCCAGTACTTC.

The chain joins TRBV2 to TRBJ2-7; 8 bases map to TRBD2. J gave up 6 bases and V 8 bases, and 3 bases lay outside the gene matches. This CDR3 comprises 11 residues. From germline, CDR1 is SNHLY and CDR2 FYNNEI. DNA of the CDR3: TGTGCCAGCGGCCGGGGGGGCGAGCAGTACTTC. It translates to CASGRGGEQYF.

The chain joins TRBV6-5 to TRBJ2-1; D remains ambiguous. Germline assignment: CDR1 MNHEY and CDR2 SVGAGI. V dropped 8 bases and J dropped 7 bases, with 15 bases sitting between them. The CDR3 has 13 amino acids. CDR3 coding DNA: TGTGCCAGCTCTTCCCCTTTCTGGAATGAGCAGTTCTTC. Its translation is CASSSPFWNEQFF.

The genes are TRBV19 and TRBJ1-1; D gene unclear. The V end lost 5 bases, the J end lost 1 base, and 14 bases lay between the germline ends. This CDR3 region has 15 residues. Germline CDR1 LNHDA, CDR2 SQIVND (reference sequence). CDR3 sequence reads: CASSVPALSNTEAFF. CDR3 DNA sequence: TGTGCCAGTAGTGTCCCTGCTCTTTCGAACACTGAAGCTTTCTTT.

The V and J genes are TRBV30 and TRBJ2-3; 13 nucleotides agree with TRBD2. Per the germline V gene, CDR1 is GTSNPN and CDR2 is SVGIG (reference sequence). The J segment lost 2 bases and the V segment lost 2 bases, leaving 7 bases of the junction unmatched. This CDR3 comprises 17 residues. The CDR3 sequence: CAWSTEGLAGNTDTQYF. CDR3 DNA: TGTGCCTGGAGTACCGAGGGACTAGCGGGGAACACAGATACGCAGTATTTT.

The V gene is TRBV10-3, the J gene TRBJ2-7; weak D call: TRBD2 (5 bases). The ends were cut back, 5 bases at V and 4 bases at J, with 9 bases in the middle. The CDR3 is 12 amino acids. Per the germline V gene, CDR1 is ENHRY and CDR2 is SYGVKD. The chain's CDR3 is CAISSGRYEQYF. DNA of the CDR3: TGTGCCATCAGTTCGGGGAGATACGAGCAGTACTTC.

The chain carries TRBV5-6 and TRBJ2-5; 7 positions agree with TRBD2. The CDR3 covers 14 residues. Per germline, CDR1 SGHDT and CDR2 YYEEEE. Trimming removed 4 bases from V and 4 bases from J; junction bases left unmatched: 7. CDR3 DNA sequence: TGTGCCAGCAGCCCCTCGGGCGGGAGAGAGACCCAGTACTTC. It codes for CASSPSGGRETQYF. The full variable domain, in which reference TRBV5-6 and TRBJ2-5 provide the parts outside the CDR3, is DAGVTQSPTHLIKTRGQQVTLRCSPKSGHDTVSWYQQALGQGPQFIFQYYEEEERQRGNFPDRFSGHQFPNYSSELNVNALLLGDSALYLCASSPSGGRETQYFGPGTRLLVL.

This clone was recorded once. This rearrangement joins TRBV6-6 to TRBJ2-7, with TRBD1 identical over 8 bases. V trimming: 2 bases; J trimming: 3 bases; junction bases outside the gene matches: 9. Germline V gives CDR1 MNHNY, CDR2 SVGAGI (reference sequence). This CDR3 contains 16 residues. The CDR3 is CASSYTQGAVIYEQYF. Here the CDR3 DNA reads TGTGCCAGCAGTTACACTCAGGGGGCGGTTATCTACGAGCAGTACTTC.

The J gene is TRBJ2-5, the V gene TRBV30; no definite D call. The CDR3 runs 13 residues. The germline CDR1 and CDR2 sequences are GTSNPN and SVGIG (reference sequence). Deletions cut 2 bases from V and 2 bases from J, with 9 bases between. For the CDR3, the DNA is TGTGCCTGGAGTTCGACGATACAAGAGACCCAGTACTTC. Its translation is CAWSSTIQETQYF.

The chain links TRBV15 to TRBJ1-1; tentatively, D is TRBD1 (5 bases). CDR3 length: 16 amino acids. Germline CDR1 and CDR2: LNHNV and YYDKDF (reference sequence). V was pared by 0 bases and J by 1 base, with 12 bases between. CDR3 coding DNA: TGTGCCACCAGCAGAGATCTTGGGGGAGGGAACACTGAAGCTTTCTTT. Its protein is CATSRDLGGGNTEAFF.

This chain links TRBV5-1 with TRBJ1-6; TRBD1 aligns across 8 bases. J lost 4 bases, V lost 1 base, and 10 bases had no gene match. This CDR3 contains 18 residues. Germline V gives CDR1 SGHRS, CDR2 YFSETQ. CDR3 protein: CASSLRGQATNYNSPLHF. In DNA form, the CDR3 reads TGCGCCAGCAGCTTGAGGGGACAGGCGACGAATTATAATTCACCCCTCCACTTT.

The chain couples TRBV7-4 to TRBJ2-1; 11 nucleotides align to TRBD2. V dropped 3 bases and J dropped 5; count of bases not matched to a gene: 3. Germline V gives CDR1 SGHVT, CDR2 SQSDAQ. CDR3 length: 15 amino acids. CDR3 sequence reads: CASSFGTSGNNEQFF. CDR3 in DNA: TGTGCCAGCAGCTTTGGGACTAGCGGAAACAATGAGCAGTTCTTC. Full variable domain (missing parts from reference TRBV7-4 and TRBJ2-1): GAGVSQSPRYKVAKRGRDVALRCDSISGHVTLYWYRQTLGQGSEVLTYSQSDAQRDKSGRPSGRFSAERPERSVSTLKIQRTEQGDSAVYLCASSFGTSGNNEQFFGPGTRLTVL.

A remark on this clone: A junction boundary mismatches the germline segment, possibly from a read error. The V and J genes are TRBV9 and TRBJ2-1, with 12 bases matching TRBD1. Germline V CDR1 and CDR2: SGDLS, YYNGEE. The CDR3 covers 16 residues. CDR3 DNA sequence: TGCGCCAGCAGCCCCCCCGGGACAGGGGGCAACGATGAGCAGTTCTTC. This codes for CASSPPGTGGNDEQFF.

The chain uses TRBV5-1 and TRBJ1-4; 7 positions match TRBD1. The CDR3 length is 14 residues. Germline lookup yields CDR1 SGHRS and CDR2 YFSETQ. After removal of 2 bases from V and 8 bases from J, the junction contained 6 bases not matched to a gene. CDR3 bases: TGCGCCAGCAGCTTACAGGGGAGAGTAGAAAAACTGTTTTTT. Its translation: CASSLQGRVEKLFF.